This TCR beta chain was documented in a study of blood T cell repertoires in COVID-19. At the level of the study: In each case, the material was cDNA or gDNA derived from T cells, B-cell-depleted T cells, or PBMCs.

This clone occurred once. Assay: immunoSEQ multiplex PCR; the TCRdb copy retains only in-frame clones and omits some. Of roughly 280,000 clones in the sample, roughly 91% were seen once. All enrollees were roughly 18 to 90 years old and from roughly 26 US areas. Cohorts were determined from participant-reported clinical history. The CDR3 contains 15 residues. V lost 2 bases, J lost 5 bases, and 15 bases lay in between. Germline loops: CDR1 MNHEY, CDR2 SMNVEV (reference sequence). Material: PBMCs or T cells enriched from blood (not recorded which). The chain combines TRBV27 with TRBJ1-2, with D unclear. The origin of this receptor is a woman in her sixties or seventies who had recovered from COVID-19. The CDR3 is CASSLAGSGGYGYTF. CDR3 nucleotide sequence: TGTGCCAGCAGTTTAGCTGGGAGCGGCGGATATGGCTACACCTTC.